This T cell receptor (beta chain) was recovered during a study of blood T cell repertoires in COVID-19. Study-level background: Donors in the United States, Italy and Spain gave samples during acute or convalescent COVID-19.

The authors' processing: Amplification with reference gene primers provided the estimates of nucleated cell counts. TCRdb's table, derived via immunoSEQ multiplex PCR, lists solely in-frame clones and lacks some. V, J and clone size derive from that table, while D and trimming were established from the DNA sequence. The data contain about 220,000 clones, over 70% of them seen just once; the ten biggest clones take up around 7.3%. V lost 0 bases to trimming and J lost 6 bases, with 7 bases between them. This CDR3 comprises 13 residues. Per the germline V gene, CDR1 is WSHSY and CDR2 is SAAADI. This clone was counted a single time.

The source of this sequence is a woman aged 70 to 79 with acute or convalescent COVID-19. Sequenced: peripheral blood. V is TRBV10-2 and J is TRBJ2-3, with D unresolved. CDR3 loop: CASSESSDDTQYF. In DNA form, the CDR3 reads TGCGCCAGCAGTGAGTCAAGCGATGATACGCAGTATTTT.